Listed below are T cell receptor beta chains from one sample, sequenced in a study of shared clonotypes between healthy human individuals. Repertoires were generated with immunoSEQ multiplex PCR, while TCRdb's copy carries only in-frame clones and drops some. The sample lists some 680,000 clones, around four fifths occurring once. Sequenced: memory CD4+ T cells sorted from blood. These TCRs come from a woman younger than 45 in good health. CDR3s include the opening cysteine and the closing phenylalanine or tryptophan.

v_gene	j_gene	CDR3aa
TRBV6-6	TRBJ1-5	CASSPRRGNQPQHF
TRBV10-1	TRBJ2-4	CASSEIGKPIQYF
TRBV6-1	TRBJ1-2	CASRDTKGGGYTF
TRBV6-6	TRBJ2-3	CASSKPSSESTDTQYF
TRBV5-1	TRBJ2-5	CASSLGPTGVETQYF
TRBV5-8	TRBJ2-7	CASSGRGIRDEQYF
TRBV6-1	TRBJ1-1	CASGGQMNTEAFF
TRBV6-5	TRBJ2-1	CASLPGPSNNEQFF
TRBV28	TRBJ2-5	CASSPPPGLAGGETQYF
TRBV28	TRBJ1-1	CASSRGQGLYTEAFF
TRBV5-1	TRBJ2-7	CASSLGAGVYEQYF
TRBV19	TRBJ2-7	CASSSRRTSGYEQYF
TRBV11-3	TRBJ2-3	CASSRTDDTQYF
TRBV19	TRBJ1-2	CASSIAGTGAYGYTF
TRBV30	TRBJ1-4	CAWSANLEKLFF
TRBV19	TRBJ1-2	CASNGVNPYGYTF
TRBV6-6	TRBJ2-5	CASAFAGVWETQYF
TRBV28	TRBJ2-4	CASSTRQYLAKNIQYF
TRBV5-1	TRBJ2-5	CASSPLLDGEQYF
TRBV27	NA	CASSSGYEQYF
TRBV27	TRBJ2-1	CASSPPPASNEQFF
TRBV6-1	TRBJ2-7	CASSEAWQGGEQYF
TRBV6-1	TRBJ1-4	CASKRTRNEKLFF
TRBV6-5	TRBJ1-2	CASSFSGGNYGYTF
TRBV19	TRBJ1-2	CASSIADIPYGYTF
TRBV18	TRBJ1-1	CASSPGVGDTEAFF
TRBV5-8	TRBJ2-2	CASRRKTVNTGELFF
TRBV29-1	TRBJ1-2	CSVEEGYTF
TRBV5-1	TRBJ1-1	CASSRGGGNTEAFF
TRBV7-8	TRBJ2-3	CASRLAGGDTQYF
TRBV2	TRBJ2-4	CASRRGQGDIQYF
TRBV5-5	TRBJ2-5	CASSLTSLYQETQYF
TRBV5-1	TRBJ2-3	CASSYPTSTDTQYF
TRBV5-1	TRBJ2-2	CASKVAGSTGELFF
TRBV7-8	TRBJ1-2	CASSPRVSRNYGYTF
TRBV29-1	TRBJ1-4	CSVSRGLDEKLFF
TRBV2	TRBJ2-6	CASSDYVGPTSGANVLTF
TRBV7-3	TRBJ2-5	CASSLIDYRTPQETQYF
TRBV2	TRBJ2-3	CATRSGDTQYF
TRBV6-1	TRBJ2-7	CASSEFPPRTSGSTYEQYF
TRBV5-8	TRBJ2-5	CASSLLARRETQYF
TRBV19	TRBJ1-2	CASSISTGNDYGYTF
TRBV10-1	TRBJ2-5	CASSPDWELGETQYF
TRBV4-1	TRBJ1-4	CASSAGQGSVTNEKLFF
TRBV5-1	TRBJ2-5	CASSLTAGVPETQYF
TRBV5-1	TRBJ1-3	CASSLGSGGPGNTIYF
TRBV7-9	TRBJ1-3	CASSSGGHGNTIYF
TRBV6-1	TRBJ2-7	CASSRGTWGSYEQYF
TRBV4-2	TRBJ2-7	CASSQETTPSGSINEQYF
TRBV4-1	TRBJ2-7	CASSQVGGGFLSYEQYF
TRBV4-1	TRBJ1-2	CASSQPLPKHGYTF
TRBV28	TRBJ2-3	CASSFDGMDTQYF
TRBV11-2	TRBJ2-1	CASSVGPTGREVGNNEQFF
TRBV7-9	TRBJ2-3	CASSQDPSTDTQYF
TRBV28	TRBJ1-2	CASGEIGDGDENYGYTF
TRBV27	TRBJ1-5	CASSSSGGNQPQHF
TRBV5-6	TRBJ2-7	CASSLRRGTSYEQYF
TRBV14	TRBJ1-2	CASSPLGVRGRGYTF
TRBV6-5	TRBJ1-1	CASNGRLNTEAFF